These 21 T cell receptor beta chains came from one sample sequenced in a study of quantifying T cell responses using KT2 cells. Across the study: TCR alpha and beta constant-region primers primed reverse transcription of RNA.

An oligo carrying a UMI was ligated to the cDNA 3' end. An equimolar mix of RC1.1 and RC1.2 primed the beta chain across TRBC1 and TRBC2. Via MiXCR, TCRdb re-called the UMI-ligation and nested PCR reads, giving one row per CDR3 protein. Here the sample spans around 44,000 distinct CDR3 sequences, about a sixth being singletons. The sample was PBMCs spiked with cells of the T cell clone KT2. These receptor sequences come from a human donor.

The genes are TRBV7-6 and TRBJ2-1, with a weak D call TRBD2 (5 bases). The germline V gene encodes CDR1 SGHVS and CDR2 FNYEAQ. CDR3 length: 11 amino acids. V dropped 4 bases and J dropped 8 bases, with 6 bases sitting between them. Here the CDR3 DNA reads TGTGCCAGCAGCTACGGGGATGAGCAGTTCTTC. This translates into CASSYGDEQFF. Combining the CDR3 with reference TRBV7-6 and TRBJ2-1 gives the whole variable domain GAGVSQSPRYKVTKRGQDVALRCDPISGHVSLYWYRQALGQGPEFLTYFNYEAQQDKSGLPNDRFSAERPEGSISTLTIQRTEQRDSAMYRCASSYGDEQFFGPGTRLTVL.

The chain uses TRBV7-2 and TRBJ2-1; either TRBD1 or TRBD2 may supply D (7 bases each). CDR3 size: 12 residues. Germline loops: CDR1 SGHTA, CDR2 FQGNSA. Deletions cut 4 bases from V and 15 bases from J, with 16 bases between. The CDR3 reads CASSSGGGPSFF. As DNA, the CDR3 is TGTGCCAGCAGCTCAGGGGGAGGGCCATCGTTCTTC.

This clonotype has only a few counts. The J gene is TRBJ2-6, the V gene TRBV12-3 or TRBV12-4; maybe TRBD1 (6 bases). The CDR3 has 16 residues. Trimming removed 6 bases at V and 2 bases at J, with 14 bases between. For the CDR3, the DNA is TGTGCCAGCAGACCGCCTACAGGGACTGGGGCCAACGTCCTGACTTTC. Its protein product is CASRPPTGTGANVLTF.

V is TRBV27 and J is TRBJ2-6; tentative D call: TRBD1 (6 bases). The V end was cut by 4 bases, the J end by 2 bases, with 9 bases between. Germline loops: CDR1 MNHEY, CDR2 SMNVEV (reference sequence). The CDR3 covers 15 residues. The CDR3 reads CASSSGTPGANVLTF. In DNA, the CDR3 is TGTGCCAGCAGTTCCGGGACACCTGGGGCCAACGTCCTGACTTTC. Looking up the rest from reference TRBV27 and TRBJ2-6 gives the full variable domain: EAQVTQNPRYLITVTGKKLTVTCSQNMNHEYMSWYRQDPGLGLRQIYYSMNVEVTDKGDVPEGYKVSRKEKRNFPLILESPSPNQTSLYFCASSSGTPGANVLTFGAGSRLTVL.

The rearrangement uses TRBV20-1 and TRBJ1-1; TRBD1 aligns across 7 bases. CDR1 is DFQATT and CDR2 is SNEGSKA in the germline V gene (reference sequence). The CDR3 is 18 amino acids. V shed 6 bases and J 6 bases; nucleotides not matched to a gene: 25. CDR3 sequence reads: CSASLQGRQSEQSAEAFF. The CDR3 DNA is TGCAGTGCCTCCCTACAGGGGCGGCAGTCGGAACAGTCCGCTGAAGCTTTCTTT.

This clonotype was detected many times. The chain combines TRBV5-6 with TRBJ1-1, with a tentative D call TRBD1 (6 bases). The CDR3 has 15 amino acids. V was pared by 3 bases and J by 4 bases, with 16 bases between. Germline assignment: CDR1 SGHDT and CDR2 YYEEEE. In DNA, the CDR3 is TGTGCCAGCAGCTCCCGGAGGGGAGGGGGCACTGAAGCTTTCTTT. Translated: CASSSRRGGGTEAFF.

J is TRBJ2-7 and V is TRBV5-1; D is unresolved. The germline V gene has CDR1 SGHRS and CDR2 YFSETQ. The germline V and J ends were trimmed by 2 bases and 5 bases, with 14 bases remaining between them. This CDR3 contains 14 residues. CDR3 bases: TGCGCCAGCAGCTTCCGATCGGTAGAAGACGAGCAGTACTTC. It codes for CASSFRSVEDEQYF.

This clonotype was detected only a few times. The chain links TRBV7-9 to TRBJ1-5, with a weak D call TRBD1 (6 bases). From germline, CDR1 is SEHNR and CDR2 FQNEAQ (reference sequence). With 1 base removed from V and 3 bases from J, the gap between germline ends came to 10 bases. The CDR3 is 15 amino acids. CDR3 nucleotides: TGTGCCAGCAGCTTAGGGTCAGGGGACAATCAGCCCCAGCATTTT. Its protein product is CASSLGSGDNQPQHF.

The rearrangement uses TRBV6-5 and TRBJ1-1; D unclear. From germline, CDR1 is MNHEY and CDR2 SVGAGI. Trimming removed 7 bases at V and 1 base at J, with 10 bases between. The CDR3 has 13 amino acids. The CDR3 bases are TGTGCCAGCACCCGAGGGCCGAACACTGAAGCTTTCTTT. This translates into CASTRGPNTEAFF.

This clonotype was seen more than once but under ten times. The chain carries TRBV20-1 and TRBJ2-2; 13 nucleotides match TRBD2. The CDR3 runs to 17 residues. Germline V gene sequence: CDR1 DFQATT, CDR2 SNEGSKA (reference sequence). J was trimmed by 0 bases and V by 7 bases; bases with no gene match: 8. The CDR3 DNA is TGCAGTGTAAGGGGGACTAGCGGGACCTCGAACACCGGGGAGCTGTTTTTT. It yields the protein CSVRGTSGTSNTGELFF.

This clonotype was detected a few times. V and J are TRBV5-1 and TRBJ2-1; TRBD2 matches 10 bases. The CDR3 contains 16 residues. Germline V lookup: CDR1 SGHRS, CDR2 YFSETQ. V was pared by 0 bases and J by 7 bases, with 7 bases of the junction left unmatched. CDR3 residues: CASSLEAGGPSNEQFF. Here the CDR3 DNA reads TGCGCCAGCAGCTTGGAAGCGGGGGGGCCTTCAAATGAGCAGTTCTTC.

In its sample, this clonotype was seen many times. This rearrangement joins TRBV10-3 to TRBJ2-6; D gene ambiguous. The V end lost 6 bases, the J end lost 1 base, and 7 bases lay between the germline ends. The CDR3 contains 14 residues. CDR1 and CDR2 (germline): ENHRY, SYGVKD. CDR3 protein: CAIRGISGANVLTF. CDR3 bases: TGTGCCATCAGGGGGATATCTGGGGCCAACGTCCTGACTTTC.

In this sample, this clonotype turned up a few times. V and J are TRBV11-3 and TRBJ2-3; the match to TRBD2 covers 16 bases. This CDR3 region has 17 residues. Losses at the gene ends were 8 bases for V and 1 base for J; bases not matched to a gene: 6. The germline V gene has CDR1 SGHNT and CDR2 YENEEA. CDR3 in DNA: TGTGCCAGCGCCGGGACTAGCGGGGGGGTCGGCACAGATACGCAGTATTTT. Amino acid sequence: CASAGTSGGVGTDTQYF.

J is TRBJ2-1 and V is TRBV7-9; TRBD1 is a possible D gene (6 bases). The germline CDR1 and CDR2 sequences are SEHNR and FQNEAQ (reference sequence). The CDR3 is made up of 17 amino acids. V lost 5 bases and J lost 2, with 19 bases in between. DNA for the CDR3: TGTGCCAGCAGCCTCTGGACGTGGCAGGGGACCTACAATGAGCAGTTCTTC. Residues: CASSLWTWQGTYNEQFF.

The sample holds many counts of this clonotype. CDR3: CASRGTGNYEQYF. The DNA of the CDR3 is TGTGCCAGCAGAGGGACAGGGAACTACGAGCAGTACTTC. The J gene is TRBJ2-7, the V gene TRBV12-3 or TRBV12-4, with TRBD1 identical over 9 bases. The CDR3 runs to 13 residues. The ends lost 6 bases at V and 3 bases at J; junction bases unmatched: 3.

The V call is TRBV28, the J call TRBJ2-1; 7 bases match TRBD2. This CDR3 is built from 16 residues. V was clipped by 6 bases and J by 8 bases; unmatched bases: 16. Germline-derived CDR1 and CDR2 are MDHEN and SYDVKM. CDR3 in DNA: TGTGCCAGCAGCTCCTGGGCGGGAGAGCTGAGAGATGAGCAGTTCTTC. Protein: CASSSWAGELRDEQFF.

This sequence joins TRBV5-1 and TRBJ2-6, with no clear D. The CDR3 has 16 amino acids. V lost 0 bases, J lost 2 bases, and 9 bases lay in between. The germline V gene encodes CDR1 SGHRS and CDR2 YFSETQ. DNA of the CDR3: TGCGCCAGCAGCTTGGCCACGGTAGCTGGGGCCAACGTCCTGACTTTC. This encodes CASSLATVAGANVLTF.

This clonotype showed up just a few times. This sequence joins TRBV5-1 and TRBJ2-5; D is unresolved. Trimming stripped 2 bases from V and 5 bases from J, with 16 bases between. Germline V gene lookup returns CDR1 SGHRS and CDR2 YFSETQ. The CDR3 is made up of 15 amino acids. This chain's CDR3 is CASSFAETVGETQYF. For the CDR3, the DNA is TGCGCCAGCAGCTTCGCTGAAACTGTAGGGGAGACCCAGTACTTC.

This clonotype was counted a few times. The chain carries TRBV11-2 and TRBJ2-5, with D unresolved. The CDR3 is 12 residues long. Trimming cost V 0 bases and J 9 bases, with 8 bases left between them. Germline V lookup: CDR1 SGHAT, CDR2 FQNNGV. CDR3 amino acids: CASSLDSLSQYF. Written as DNA, the CDR3 is TGTGCCAGCAGCTTAGATTCGTTGTCCCAGTACTTC.

The chain recombines TRBV20-1 with TRBJ2-3, with 8 bases identical to TRBD2. This CDR3 region has 13 residues. Trimming took 4 bases from V and 6 from J; bases not matched to a gene: 6. CDR1 and CDR2 (germline): DFQATT, SNEGSKA (reference sequence). The CDR3 DNA sequence: TGCAGTGCTAAAGACGGGGGGGCGGATACGCAGTATTTT. This sequence encodes CSAKDGGADTQYF.

Only a few counts were recorded for this clonotype. The CDR3 sequence is CASSLFNTYEQYF. CDR3 bases: TGTGCCAGCAGTTTATTTAACACCTACGAGCAGTACTTC. The chain links TRBV28 to TRBJ2-7, with D uncertain. The germline gives CDR1 MDHEN, CDR2 SYDVKM. The CDR3 has 13 residues. Trimming took off 1 base at V and 2 bases at J, with 6 bases between the two ends. Filled out from reference TRBV28 and TRBJ2-7, the complete variable domain reads DVKVTQSSRYLVKRTGEKVFLECVQDMDHENMFWYRQDPGLGLRLIYFSYDVKMKEKGDIPEGYSVSREKKERFSLILESASTNQTSMYLCASSLFNTYEQYFGPGTRLTVT.